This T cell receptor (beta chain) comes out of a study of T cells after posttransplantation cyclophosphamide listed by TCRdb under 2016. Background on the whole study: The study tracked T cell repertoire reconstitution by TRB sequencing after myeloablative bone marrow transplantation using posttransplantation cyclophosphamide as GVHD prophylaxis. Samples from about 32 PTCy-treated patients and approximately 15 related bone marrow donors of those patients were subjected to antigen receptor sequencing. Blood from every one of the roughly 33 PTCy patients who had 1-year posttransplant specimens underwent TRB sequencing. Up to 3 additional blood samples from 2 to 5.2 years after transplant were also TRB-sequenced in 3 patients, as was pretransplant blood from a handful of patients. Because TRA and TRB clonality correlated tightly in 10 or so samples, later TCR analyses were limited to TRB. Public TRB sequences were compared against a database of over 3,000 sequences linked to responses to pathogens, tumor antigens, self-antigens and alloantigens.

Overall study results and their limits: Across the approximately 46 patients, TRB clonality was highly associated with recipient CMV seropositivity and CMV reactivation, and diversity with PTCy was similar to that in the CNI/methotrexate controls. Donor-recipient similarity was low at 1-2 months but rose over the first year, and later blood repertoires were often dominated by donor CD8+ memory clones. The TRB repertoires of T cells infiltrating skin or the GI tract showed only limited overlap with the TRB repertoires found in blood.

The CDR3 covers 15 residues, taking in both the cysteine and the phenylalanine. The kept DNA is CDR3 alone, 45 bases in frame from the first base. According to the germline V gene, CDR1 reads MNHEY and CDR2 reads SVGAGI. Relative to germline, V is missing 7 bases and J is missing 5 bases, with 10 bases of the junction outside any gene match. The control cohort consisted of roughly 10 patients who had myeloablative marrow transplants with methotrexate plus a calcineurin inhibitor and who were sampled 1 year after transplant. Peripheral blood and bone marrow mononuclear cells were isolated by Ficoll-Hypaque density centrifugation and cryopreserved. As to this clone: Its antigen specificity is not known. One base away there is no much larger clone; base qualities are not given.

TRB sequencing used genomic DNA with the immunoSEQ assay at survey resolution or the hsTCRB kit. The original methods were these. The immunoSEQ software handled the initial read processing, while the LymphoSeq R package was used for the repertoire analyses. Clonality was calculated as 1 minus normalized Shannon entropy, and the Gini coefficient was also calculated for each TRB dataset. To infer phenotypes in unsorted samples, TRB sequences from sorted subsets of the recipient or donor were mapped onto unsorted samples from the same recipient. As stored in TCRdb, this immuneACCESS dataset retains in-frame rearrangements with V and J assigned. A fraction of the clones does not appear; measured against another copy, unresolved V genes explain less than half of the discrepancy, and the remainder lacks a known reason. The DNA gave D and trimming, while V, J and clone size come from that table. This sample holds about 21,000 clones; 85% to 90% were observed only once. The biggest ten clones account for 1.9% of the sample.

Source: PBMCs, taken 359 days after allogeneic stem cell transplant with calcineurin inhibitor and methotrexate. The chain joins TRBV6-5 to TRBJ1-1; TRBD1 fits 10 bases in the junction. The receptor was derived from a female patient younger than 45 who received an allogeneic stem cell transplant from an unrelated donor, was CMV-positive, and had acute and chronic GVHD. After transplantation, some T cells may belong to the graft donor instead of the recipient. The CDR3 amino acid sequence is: CASNNMDRGGTEAFF. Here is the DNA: TGTGCCAGCAACAATATGGACAGGGGGGGTACTGAAGCTTTCTTT.